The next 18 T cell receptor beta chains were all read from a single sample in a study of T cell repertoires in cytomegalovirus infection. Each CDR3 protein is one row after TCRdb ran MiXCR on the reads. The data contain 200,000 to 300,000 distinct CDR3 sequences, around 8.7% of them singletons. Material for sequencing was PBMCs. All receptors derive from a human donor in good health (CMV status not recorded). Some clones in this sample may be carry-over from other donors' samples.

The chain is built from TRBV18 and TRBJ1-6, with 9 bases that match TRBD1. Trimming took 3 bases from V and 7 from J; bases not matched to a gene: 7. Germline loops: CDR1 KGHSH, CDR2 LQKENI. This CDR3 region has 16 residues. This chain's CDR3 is CASSPAGTGYNSPLHF. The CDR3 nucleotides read TGTGCCAGCTCACCGGCCGGGACAGGGTACAATTCACCCCTCCACTTT.

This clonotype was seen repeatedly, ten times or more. The CDR3 spells CASSLGRGIQETQYF. The CDR3 nucleotides read TGTGCCAGCAGCTTAGGCCGGGGGATTCAAGAGACCCAGTACTTC. The J gene is TRBJ2-5, the V gene TRBV7-2; weak D call: TRBD2 (6 bases). Germline values: CDR1 SGHTA, CDR2 FQGNSA. This CDR3 has 15 amino acids. V was trimmed by 1 base and J by 2 bases, leaving 11 bases between them.

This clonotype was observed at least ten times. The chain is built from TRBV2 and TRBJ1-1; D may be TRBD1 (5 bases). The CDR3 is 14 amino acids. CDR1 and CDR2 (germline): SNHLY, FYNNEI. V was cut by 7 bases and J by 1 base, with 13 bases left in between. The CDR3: CASTLGLTNTEAFF. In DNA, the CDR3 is TGTGCCAGCACCTTGGGGCTTACGAACACTGAAGCTTTCTTT.

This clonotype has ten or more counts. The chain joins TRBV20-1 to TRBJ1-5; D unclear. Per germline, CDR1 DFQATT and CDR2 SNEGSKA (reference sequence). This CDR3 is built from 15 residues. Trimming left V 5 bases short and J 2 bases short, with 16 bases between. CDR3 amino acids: CSASTRASRNQPQHF. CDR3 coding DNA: TGCAGTGCTTCAACACGGGCCAGCCGCAATCAGCCCCAGCATTTT.

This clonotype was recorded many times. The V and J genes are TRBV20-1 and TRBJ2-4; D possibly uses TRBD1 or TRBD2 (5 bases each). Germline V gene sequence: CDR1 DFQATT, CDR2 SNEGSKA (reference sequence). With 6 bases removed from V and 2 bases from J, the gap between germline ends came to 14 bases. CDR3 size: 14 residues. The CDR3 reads CSAPIGGSKNIQYF. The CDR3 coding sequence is TGCAGTGCCCCCATTGGGGGATCCAAAAACATTCAGTACTTC.

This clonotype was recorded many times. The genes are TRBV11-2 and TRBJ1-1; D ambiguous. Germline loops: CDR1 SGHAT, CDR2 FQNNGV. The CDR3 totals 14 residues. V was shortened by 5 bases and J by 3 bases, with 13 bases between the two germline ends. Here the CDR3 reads CASSPDMGYTEAFF. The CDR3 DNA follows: TGTGCCAGCAGCCCCGATATGGGGTACACTGAAGCTTTCTTT.

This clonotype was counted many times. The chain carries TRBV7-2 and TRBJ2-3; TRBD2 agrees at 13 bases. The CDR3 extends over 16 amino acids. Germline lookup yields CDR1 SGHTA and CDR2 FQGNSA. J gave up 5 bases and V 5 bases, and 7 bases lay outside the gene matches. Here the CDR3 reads CASSGGTSGIEDTQYF. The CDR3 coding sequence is TGTGCCAGCAGCGGGGGGACTAGCGGGATTGAAGATACGCAGTATTTT. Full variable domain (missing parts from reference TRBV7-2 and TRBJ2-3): GAGVSQSPSNKVTEKGKDVELRCDPISGHTALYWYRQSLGQGLEFLIYFQGNSAPDKSGLPSDRFSAERTGGSVSTLTIQRTQQEDSAVYLCASSGGTSGIEDTQYFGPGTRLTVL.

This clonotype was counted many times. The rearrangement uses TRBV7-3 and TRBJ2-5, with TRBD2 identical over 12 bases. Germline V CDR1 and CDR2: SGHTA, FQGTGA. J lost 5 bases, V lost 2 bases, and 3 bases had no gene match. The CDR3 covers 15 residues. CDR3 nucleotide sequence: TGTGCCAGCAGCTTACTAGCGGGGGGGCCGGAGACCCAGTACTTC. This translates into CASSLLAGGPETQYF. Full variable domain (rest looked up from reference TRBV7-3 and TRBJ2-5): GAGVSQTPSNKVTEKGKYVELRCDPISGHTALYWYRQSLGQGPEFLIYFQGTGAADDSGLPNDRFFAVRPEGSVSTLKIQRTERGDSAVYLCASSLLAGGPETQYFGPGTRLLVL.

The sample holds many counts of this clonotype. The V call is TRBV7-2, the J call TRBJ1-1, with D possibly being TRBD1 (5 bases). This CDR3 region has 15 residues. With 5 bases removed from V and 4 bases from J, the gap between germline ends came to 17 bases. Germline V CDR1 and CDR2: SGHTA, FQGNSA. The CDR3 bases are TGTGCCAGCAGCCCTTTGGGGGGGGTGGTCACTGAAGCTTTCTTT. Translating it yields CASSPLGGVVTEAFF.

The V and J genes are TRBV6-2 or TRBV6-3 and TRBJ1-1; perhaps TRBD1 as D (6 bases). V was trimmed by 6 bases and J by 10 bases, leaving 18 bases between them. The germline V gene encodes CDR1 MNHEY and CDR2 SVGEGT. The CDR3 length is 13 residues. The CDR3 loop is CASSRPDRIGAFF. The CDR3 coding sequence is TGTGCCAGCAGCCGACCCGACAGGATTGGAGCTTTCTTT.

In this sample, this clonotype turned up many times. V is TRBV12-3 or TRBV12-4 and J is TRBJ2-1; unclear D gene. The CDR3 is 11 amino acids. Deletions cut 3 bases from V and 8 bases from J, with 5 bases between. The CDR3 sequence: CASSFLYEQFF. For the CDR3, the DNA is TGTGCCAGCAGTTTTCTCTATGAGCAGTTCTTC.

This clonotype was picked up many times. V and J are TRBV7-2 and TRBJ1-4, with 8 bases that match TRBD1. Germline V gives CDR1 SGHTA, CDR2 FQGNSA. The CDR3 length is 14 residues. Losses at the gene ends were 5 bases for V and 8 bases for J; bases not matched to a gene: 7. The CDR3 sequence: CASSPQGAGEKLFF. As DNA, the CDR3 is TGTGCCAGCAGCCCCCAGGGGGCCGGGGAAAAACTGTTTTTT. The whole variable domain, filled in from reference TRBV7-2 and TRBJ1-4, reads GAGVSQSPSNKVTEKGKDVELRCDPISGHTALYWYRQSLGQGLEFLIYFQGNSAPDKSGLPSDRFSAERTGGSVSTLTIQRTQQEDSAVYLCASSPQGAGEKLFFGSGTQLSVL.

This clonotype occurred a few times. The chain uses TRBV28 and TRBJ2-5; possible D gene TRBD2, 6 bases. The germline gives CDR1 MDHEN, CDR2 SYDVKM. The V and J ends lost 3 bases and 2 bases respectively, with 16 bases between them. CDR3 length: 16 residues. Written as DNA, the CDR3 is TGTGCCAGCAGTTTGTGGAGGGGCCGGGGGCAAGAGACCCAGTACTTC. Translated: CASSLWRGRGQETQYF.

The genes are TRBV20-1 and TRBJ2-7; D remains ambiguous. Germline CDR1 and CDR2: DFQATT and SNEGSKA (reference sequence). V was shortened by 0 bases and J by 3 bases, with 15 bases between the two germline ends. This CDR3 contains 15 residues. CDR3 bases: TGCAGTGCTAGAGAAGGTCCCGAACCGTACTACGAGCAGTACTTC. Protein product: CSAREGPEPYYEQYF.

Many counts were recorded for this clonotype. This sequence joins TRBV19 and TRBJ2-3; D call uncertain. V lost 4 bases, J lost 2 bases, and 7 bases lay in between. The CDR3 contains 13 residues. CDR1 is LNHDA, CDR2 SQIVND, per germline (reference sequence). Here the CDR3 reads CASSKQPTDTQYF. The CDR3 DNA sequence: TGTGCCAGTAGTAAACAGCCCACAGATACGCAGTATTTT.

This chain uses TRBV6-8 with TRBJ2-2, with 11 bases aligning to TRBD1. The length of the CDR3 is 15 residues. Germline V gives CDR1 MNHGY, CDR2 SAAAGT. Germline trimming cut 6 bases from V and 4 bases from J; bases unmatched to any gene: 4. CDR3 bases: TGTGCCAGCAGCCTAGGGACAGGGGGCACCGGGGAGCTGTTTTTT. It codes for CASSLGTGGTGELFF.

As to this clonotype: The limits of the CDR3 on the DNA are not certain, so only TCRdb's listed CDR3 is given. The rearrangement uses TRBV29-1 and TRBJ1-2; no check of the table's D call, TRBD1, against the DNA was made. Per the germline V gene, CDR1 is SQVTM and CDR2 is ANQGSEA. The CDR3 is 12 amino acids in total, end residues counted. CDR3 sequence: CSVGTGTGGSSF.

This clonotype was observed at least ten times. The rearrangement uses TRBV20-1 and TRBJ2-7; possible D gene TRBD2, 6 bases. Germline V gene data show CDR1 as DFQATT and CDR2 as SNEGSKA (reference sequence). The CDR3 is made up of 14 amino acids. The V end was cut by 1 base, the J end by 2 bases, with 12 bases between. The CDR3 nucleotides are TGCAGTGCTAGAGGTATGGAGGGCCCCTACGAGCAGTACTTC. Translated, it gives CSARGMEGPYEQYF.